This T cell receptor (beta chain) was identified during a study of blood T cell repertoires in COVID-19. Study information: Donors in the United States, Italy and Spain gave samples during acute or convalescent COVID-19. T cells, B-cell-depleted T cells, or PBMCs provided the cDNA or gDNA that served as material.

Recruited during active infection, patients (from Seattle) were subsequently followed longitudinally. CDR1 is LGHNA, CDR2 YSLEER, per germline. V dropped 0 bases and J dropped 4; count of bases not matched to a gene: 1. The CDR3 consists of 14 residues. Source study methods: Nucleated cell counts were estimated from reference gene primer amplification. TCRdb's table, derived via immunoSEQ multiplex PCR, lists solely in-frame clones and lacks some. The V and J calls and clone size come from that table; D and trimming were worked out from the DNA. The sample lists hundreds of thousands of clones; 75% to 90% were seen once.

The V gene is TRBV4-3, the J gene TRBJ1-2, with 8 bases lining up with TRBD1. Specimen: peripheral blood. The receptor was isolated from a woman between 55 and 75 years old with COVID-19, enrolled during active disease. CDR3 in DNA: TGCGCCAGCAGCCAAGAGACAGGGGTCTATGGCTACACCTTC. Translating gives CASSQETGVYGYTF.